Below, 19 T cell receptor beta chains from the same sample are listed, as sequenced in a study of beta chain features in type 1 diabetes. Study results and limitations: Shortening of TCRB CDR3s, moderate but significant, appeared in all four CD4+ subsets of Type 1 diabetes patients.

Every isolated RNA sample was fully reverse transcribed, so sequencing captured expressed TCRB transcripts. The table came from immunoSEQ multiplex PCR; TCRdb's copy has only in-frame clones and leaves some out. The data contain some 700,000 clones, 13% of them singletons. For these receptors, no antigen is known. Specimen: naive CD4+ T cells from blood. The receptor source for this set is a man aged 18 to 35 with type 1 diabetes.

This clone was observed a few times. This rearrangement joins TRBV9 to TRBJ1-1; TRBD1 aligns across 8 bases. In germline, CDR1 is SGDLS, CDR2 YYNGEE. The CDR3 runs 17 residues. With 0 bases clipped from V and 4 bases from J, the junction kept 11 bases outside the gene matches. CDR3 in amino acids: CASSVAGGAASGTEAFF. For the CDR3, the DNA is TGTGCCAGCAGCGTAGCAGGGGGCGCAGCTTCCGGCACTGAAGCTTTCTTT.

This clone was observed a handful of times. V and J are TRBV14 and TRBJ1-4; D possibly corresponds to TRBD1 (5 bases). The CDR3 runs to 17 residues. Germline CDR1 and CDR2: SGHDN and FVKESK. The ends were cut back, 0 bases at V and 3 bases at J, with 14 bases in the middle. The CDR3 region has the DNA TGTGCCAGCAGCCAAGAAGGAGGGGAAGCCTCTAATGAAAAACTGTTTTTT. This sequence encodes CASSQEGGEASNEKLFF.

V and J are TRBV2 and TRBJ2-2; weak D call: TRBD1 (5 bases). Germline lookup yields CDR1 SNHLY and CDR2 FYNNEI. With 2 bases removed from V and 0 bases from J, the gap between germline ends came to 10 bases. The length of the CDR3 is 16 residues. CDR3 coding DNA: TGTGCCAGCAGTGAACAGGGCACAACGAACACCGGGGAGCTGTTTTTT. Encoded protein: CASSEQGTTNTGELFF.

The V and J genes are TRBV2 and TRBJ2-7; D is undetermined. Germline CDR1 is SNHLY and CDR2 is FYNNEI. There are 12 residues in the CDR3. Trimming took off 4 bases at V and 3 bases at J, with 7 bases between the two ends. CDR3 DNA: TGTGCCAGCAGTGTACAGCTCTACGAGCAGTACTTC. Amino acids: CASSVQLYEQYF.

This clone showed up just a few times. An end of the junction differs from the germline gene, which may be a read error. The chain has TRBV6-6 and TRBJ2-1; D is perhaps TRBD2 (6 bases). Germline V lookup: CDR1 MNHNY, CDR2 SVGAGI (reference sequence). This CDR3 comprises 15 residues. This CDR3 is CASSHSSDLYNEQFF. Written as DNA, the CDR3 is TGTGCCAGCAGTCACTCTAGCGATCTTTACAATGAGCAGTTCTTC.

The chain carries TRBV30 and TRBJ2-1, with D perhaps matching TRBD1 (5 bases). There are 13 residues in the CDR3. Between the trimmed V and J ends, which lost 3 bases and 6 bases, there was a span of 12 bases. Germline values: CDR1 GTSNPN, CDR2 SVGIG (reference sequence). The CDR3 spells CAWSLLGANEQFF. The CDR3 DNA sequence: TGTGCCTGGAGCCTACTTGGGGCCAATGAGCAGTTCTTC.

In its sample, this clone was seen a few times. The rearrangement links TRBV7-2 to TRBJ2-3; 11 nucleotides agree with TRBD2. V shed 5 bases, J shed 10 bases, and the junction held 20 bases outside the gene matches. The germline V gene has CDR1 SGHTA and CDR2 FQGNSA. This CDR3 contains 18 residues. CDR3 protein: CASSPRASGGMAGGAQYF. CDR3 sequence (DNA): TGTGCCAGCAGCCCCCGGGCTAGCGGGGGGATGGCTGGGGGGGCGCAGTATTTT.

The table lists this clone with a few counts. The chain employs TRBV30 and TRBJ1-3, with no clear D. From germline, CDR1 is GTSNPN and CDR2 SVGIG (reference sequence). The CDR3 extends over 13 amino acids. V lost 3 bases, J lost 0 bases, and 6 bases lay in between. CDR3 in amino acids: CAWSTNSGNTIYF. CDR3 coding DNA: TGTGCCTGGAGCACTAACTCTGGAAACACCATATATTTT.

In its sample, this clone was seen a few times. This chain links TRBV7-2 with TRBJ2-7; 8 nucleotides match TRBD1. The CDR3 extends over 16 amino acids. The germline CDR1 and CDR2 sequences are SGHTA and FQGNSA. Germline trimming cut 2 bases from V and 4 bases from J; bases unmatched to any gene: 10. The CDR3 loop is CASSLQATGVGYEQYF. Here the CDR3 DNA reads TGTGCCAGCAGCTTACAAGCGACAGGGGTGGGATACGAGCAGTACTTC.

Only a few counts were recorded for this clone. This rearrangement joins TRBV30 to TRBJ2-7, with TRBD2 identical over 11 bases. CDR1 and CDR2 from the germline V gene are GTSNPN and SVGIG (reference sequence). The ends lost 4 bases at V and 5 bases at J; junction bases unmatched: 16. The length of the CDR3 is 17 residues. CDR3 bases: TGTGCCTGGAACCCGGGACAGCCCGGGACTAGCGGCCACGAGCAGTACTTC. Translation: CAWNPGQPGTSGHEQYF. Full variable domain (rest looked up from reference TRBV30 and TRBJ2-7): SQTIHQWPATLVQPVGSPLSLECTVEGTSNPNLYWYRQAAGRGLQLLFYSVGIGQISSEVPQNLSASRPQDRQFILSSKKLLLSDSGFYLCAWNPGQPGTSGHEQYFGPGTRLTVT.

The CDR3: CAWISSLGTEAFF. The CDR3 DNA reads as TGTGCCTGGATCTCCAGCTTGGGCACTGAAGCTTTCTTT. The J gene is TRBJ1-1, the V gene TRBV30; D is unresolved. The CDR3 spans 13 residues. The V gene lost 4 bases and the J gene lost 4 bases, with 13 bases spanning the gap. CDR1 is GTSNPN and CDR2 is SVGIG in the germline V gene (reference sequence). The complete variable domain, with remaining parts taken from reference TRBV30 and TRBJ1-1, reads SQTIHQWPATLVQPVGSPLSLECTVEGTSNPNLYWYRQAAGRGLQLLFYSVGIGQISSEVPQNLSASRPQDRQFILSSKKLLLSDSGFYLCAWISSLGTEAFFGQGTRLTVV.

The V call is TRBV19, the J call TRBJ2-1, with TRBD2 matching 11 bases. Germline CDR1 reads LNHDA; CDR2 reads SQIVND (reference sequence). This CDR3 comprises 15 residues. Germline trimming cut 7 bases from V and 3 bases from J; bases unmatched to any gene: 5. CDR3: CASTSSGGYYNEQFF. The CDR3 region has the DNA TGTGCCAGTACGTCTAGCGGGGGGTACTACAATGAGCAGTTCTTC.

In this sample, this clone turned up a few times. The chain combines TRBV27 with TRBJ2-5; 10 bases align to TRBD1. Germline V CDR1 and CDR2: MNHEY, SMNVEV (reference sequence). With V trimmed by 3 bases and J by 5 bases, 3 bases remained unmatched. The CDR3 has 14 amino acids. The CDR3 here is CASSLGQGLETQYF. The CDR3 DNA reads as TGTGCCAGCAGTTTGGGACAGGGGTTGGAGACCCAGTACTTC.

This clone was seen only a few times. The V call is TRBV5-1, the J call TRBJ1-3; D not certain. The germline V gene encodes CDR1 SGHRS and CDR2 YFSETQ. This CDR3 comprises 14 residues. Trimming stripped 4 bases from V and 0 bases from J, with 8 bases between. In nucleotides, the CDR3 is TGCGCCAGCAGCGTTCAGGACTCTGGAAACACCATATATTTT. Translation gives CASSVQDSGNTIYF.

The chain has TRBV2 and TRBJ1-5; 8 nucleotides match TRBD1. Germline V lookup: CDR1 SNHLY, CDR2 FYNNEI. The V segment lost 3 bases and the J segment 11 bases; nucleotides outside the gene matches: 12. CDR3 length: 15 residues. The DNA for the CDR3 is TGTGCCAGCAGTGACGCCCCAGGGGGCCTAGGGACCCAGCATTTT. Protein sequence: CASSDAPGGLGTQHF.

The chain joins TRBV11-2 to TRBJ2-3, with TRBD2 matching over 9 bases. The V and J ends lost 4 bases and 4 bases, in that order; junction bases with no gene match: 9. The germline gives CDR1 SGHAT, CDR2 FQNNGV. CDR3 length equals 16 residues. The CDR3 nucleotides are TGTGCCAGCAGCTCGTCCTTTGGACTAGCGTCAGATACGCAGTATTTT. Protein: CASSSSFGLASDTQYF.

This clone occurred a few times. The chain joins TRBV7-8 to TRBJ1-5; possible D gene TRBD1, 6 bases. Trimming pared 3 bases from V and 4 bases from J, leaving 13 bases between. CDR3 length: 15 residues. Germline V CDR1 and CDR2: SGHVS, FQNEAQ. The CDR3 here is CASSFSRTANQPQHF. CDR3 nucleotides: TGTGCCAGCAGCTTCTCTCGGACAGCTAATCAGCCCCAGCATTTT.

The chain carries TRBV6-6 and TRBJ1-6; a weak D match, TRBD1 (5 bases). V shed 2 bases and J shed 8 bases, with 10 bases lying between them. The CDR3 is 14 residues long. Per germline, CDR1 MNHNY and CDR2 SVGAGI (reference sequence). CDR3 residues: CASSYDQGDSPLHF. CDR3 nucleotides: TGTGCCAGCAGTTACGACCAGGGAGATTCACCCCTCCACTTT.

The J gene is TRBJ1-1, the V gene TRBV11-1; D uncertain. Germline CDR1 SGHAT, CDR2 FQDESV (reference sequence). The CDR3 extends over 13 amino acids. The germline V and J ends were trimmed by 1 base and 1 base, with 4 bases remaining between them. The CDR3 region has the DNA TGTGCCAGCAGCTTAGGGGCGAACACTGAAGCTTTCTTT. This encodes CASSLGANTEAFF.